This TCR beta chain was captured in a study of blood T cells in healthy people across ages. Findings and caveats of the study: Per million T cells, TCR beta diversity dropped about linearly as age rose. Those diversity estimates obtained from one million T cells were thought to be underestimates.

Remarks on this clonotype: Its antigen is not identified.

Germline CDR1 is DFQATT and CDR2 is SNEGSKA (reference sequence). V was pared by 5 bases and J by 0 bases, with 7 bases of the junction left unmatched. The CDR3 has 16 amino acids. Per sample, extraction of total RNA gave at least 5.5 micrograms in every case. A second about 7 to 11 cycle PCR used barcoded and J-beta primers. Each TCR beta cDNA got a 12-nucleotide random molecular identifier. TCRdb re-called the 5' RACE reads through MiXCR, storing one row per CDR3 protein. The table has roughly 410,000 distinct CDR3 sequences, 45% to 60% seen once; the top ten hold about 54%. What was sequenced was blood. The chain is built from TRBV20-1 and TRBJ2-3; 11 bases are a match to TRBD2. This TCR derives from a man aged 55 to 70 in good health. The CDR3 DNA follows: TGCAGTGCTGGAAACCTAGCGGGGGGAAGCACAGATACGCAGTATTTT. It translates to CSAGNLAGGSTDTQYF.